This is a list of T cell receptor beta chains from one sample in a study of blood T cell repertoires in COVID-19. Libraries were prepared by immunoSEQ multiplex PCR; TCRdb keeps only in-frame clonotypes and omits some of them. Altogether 120,000 or so clones are present, over 75% being singletons, with the ten largest covering 12%. Specimen: peripheral blood. The source is a man in his 60s with acute or convalescent COVID-19. Each CDR3 is given with its conserved first and last residue. D genes are given only for firm matches. Expanded clones get a size class; other rows say once, few or many, or leave the size out.

J gene	D gene	V gene	clone size	CDR3 DNA	CDR3 protein
TRBJ1-1	-	TRBV6-5	-	TGTGCCAGCAGCCAAGGGGGGGAGAACACTGAAGCTTTCTTT	CASSQGGENTEAFF
TRBJ1-1	-	TRBV27	-	TGTGCCAGCAGTTTTAACCTATTAAGCACTGAAGCTTTCTTT	CASSFNLLSTEAFF
TRBJ2-7	-	TRBV6-2/TRBV6-3	-	TGTGCCAGCAGTTACTCAAACAGCTACGAGCAGTACTTC	CASSYSNSYEQYF
TRBJ1-2	-	TRBV5-1	-	TGCGCCAGCAGCACCTTCCAGGCAGGGTACGGCTACACCTTC	CASSTFQAGYGYTF
TRBJ1-2	-	TRBV5-5	-	TGTGCCAGCAGCTTTGGGCAGGGTGTGTACTATGGCTACACCTTC	CASSFGQGVYYGYTF
TRBJ1-2	TRBD1	TRBV5-1	once	TGCGCCAGCAGCTTGGGACAGGGTAATTTTGGCTACACCTTC	CASSLGQGNFGYTF
TRBJ2-7	TRBD1	TRBV15	-	TGTGCCACCAGCGAGGACAGGGAAACCTACGAGCAGTACTTC	CATSEDRETYEQYF
TRBJ2-2	TRBD1	TRBV19	-	TGTGCCAGTAAGAGGGGACAGGGGGCACGCACCGGGGAGCTGTTTTTT	CASKRGQGARTGELFF
TRBJ1-1	TRBD1	TRBV5-1	-	TGCGCCAGCAGCTCGACAGGGAATGGGAACACTGAAGCTTTCTTT	CASSSTGNGNTEAFF
TRBJ2-7	TRBD2	TRBV5-1	-	TGCGCCAGCAGCTCCCTGGGTAGCGGGGTGACCTACGAGCAGTACTTC	CASSSLGSGVTYEQYF
TRBJ2-1	-	TRBV27	-	TGTGCCAGCAGTTTGAAGGGCCCCACAGGGTACCCCTACAATGAGCAGTTCTTC	CASSLKGPTGYPYNEQFF
TRBJ1-5	-	TRBV6-5	-	TGTGCCAGCAGCCAAAATCAGCCCCAGCATTTT	CASSQNQPQHF
TRBJ2-1	TRBD1	TRBV28	few	TGTGCCAGCAGAAGAGGCCGGGACAGAATATGGTTCTTC	CASRRGRDRIWFF
TRBJ2-7	-	TRBV28	-	TGTGCCAGCAGTTTAAACAGGCTCGAGCAGTACTTC	CASSLNRLEQYF
TRBJ2-5	TRBD1	TRBV5-5	-	TGTGCCAGCAGCGTTACGGACAGGGGGAGAGAGACCCAGTACTTC	CASSVTDRGRETQYF
TRBJ2-7	-	TRBV11-3	-	TGTGCCAGCAGCTTAAGCGGAACGGGAGCTGGCGAGCAGTACTTC	CASSLSGTGAGEQYF
TRBJ1-4	-	TRBV29-1	-	TGCAGCGTTGAGGGGGGGGCAGAAGGTGAAAAACTGTTTTTT	CSVEGGAEGEKLFF
TRBJ2-1	-	TRBV5-1	-	TGCGCCAGCAGCGACGGGAACTACAATGAGCAGTTCTTC	CASSDGNYNEQFF
TRBJ1-1	-	TRBV7-8	-	TGTGCCAGCAGCTTCAGGCCCAATGGGCACACTGAAGCTTTCTTT	CASSFRPNGHTEAFF
TRBJ1-1	TRBD1	TRBV3-1/TRBV3-2	-	TGTGCCAGCGCGACGTTGACAGGGCGAAGTGTGACTGAAGCTTTCTTT	CASATLTGRSVTEAFF
TRBJ1-5	-	TRBV10-3	-	TGTGCCATCAGTGAGGGCAGTCAGGGGTATCAGCCCCAGCATTTT	CAISEGSQGYQPQHF
TRBJ1-1	-	TRBV7-9	-	TGTGCCAGCAGCCCCATCGGGGGGCTCCAGAACACTGAAGCTTTCTTT	CASSPIGGLQNTEAFF
TRBJ2-7	TRBD2	TRBV4-1	-	TGCGCCAGCAGGGCCCCGGGGGGCTCCTACGAGCAGTACTTC	CASRAPGGSYEQYF
TRBJ2-2	TRBD2	TRBV27	few	TGTGCCAGCAGTTTATCCCCTAGCGGCTCCGGGGAGCTGTTTTTT	CASSLSPSGSGELFF
TRBJ1-4	-	TRBV24-1	-	TGTGCCACCAGTGATTCGGGGGGCGATGAAAAACTGTTTTTT	CATSDSGGDEKLFF
TRBJ1-6	-	TRBV30	once	TGTGCCTGGAGGCAGGGGAGCTCCTATAATTCACCCCTCCACTTT	CAWRQGSSYNSPLHF
TRBJ2-7	TRBD2	TRBV3-1/TRBV3-2	-	TGTGCCAGCAGCCCGACTAGCGCCTACGAGCAGTACTTC	CASSPTSAYEQYF
TRBJ1-3	TRBD1	TRBV5-1	-	TGCGCCAGCAGCTGGGGGACAGTGAGCTCTGGAAACACCATATATTTT	CASSWGTVSSGNTIYF
TRBJ2-2	-	TRBV19	-	TGTGCCAGTAGTATTAACCGGCGGGGGCGGCTTACCACCGGGGAGCTGTTTTTT	CASSINRRGRLTTGELFF
TRBJ1-3	-	TRBV13	-	TGTGCCAGCAGCTTAGGCCCGGGGGGACGTGGAAACACCATATATTTT	CASSLGPGGRGNTIYF
TRBJ2-1	-	TRBV18	-	TGTGCCAGCTCACCACCGAACAGCCGAAGCTCCTACAATGAGCAGTTCTTC	CASSPPNSRSSYNEQFF
TRBJ2-1	-	TRBV25-1	-	TGTGCCAGCAGTGATCCCAGGGGGGATTGGGAGCAGTTCTTC	CASSDPRGDWEQFF
TRBJ1-4	TRBD1	TRBV3-1/TRBV3-2	-	TGTGCCAGCAGCCCGACCGGGACAGGGAACGAAAAACTGTTTTTT	CASSPTGTGNEKLFF
TRBJ2-5	TRBD2	TRBV18	few	TGTGCCAGCTCACCACCGAGGTCTAGCGGGGCACAAGAGACCCAGTACTTC	CASSPPRSSGAQETQYF
TRBJ1-4	-	TRBV7-9	-	TGTGCCAGCAGCTTAATAAATGAAAAACTGTTTTTT	CASSLINEKLFF
TRBJ2-3	TRBD2	TRBV5-1	-	TGCGCCAGCCAAGCGGGATACACAGATACGCAGTATTTT	CASQAGYTDTQYF
TRBJ2-4	-	TRBV6-2/TRBV6-3	-	TGTGCCAGCAGTTACTCGGAGGGGTCCTCTCCTCTGGCCAAAAACATTCAGTACTTC	CASSYSEGSSPLAKNIQYF
TRBJ2-3	TRBD2	TRBV27	-	TGTGCCAGCAGTTTATATCCTGGGACTAGCGCTGAGGATACGCAGTATTTT	CASSLYPGTSAEDTQYF
TRBJ1-6	-	TRBV2	-	TGTGCCAGCAGCGCGCAGGGCTCCTATAATTCACCCCTCCACTTT	CASSAQGSYNSPLHF
TRBJ1-6	-	TRBV27	-	TGTGCCAGCAGTTTCGGTAATTCACCCCTCCACTTT	CASSFGNSPLHF
TRBJ1-2	-	TRBV20-1	-	TGCAGTGCTAGTCTGCCGGTCCGGGATGGCTACACCTTC	CSASLPVRDGYTF
TRBJ1-2	TRBD1	TRBV7-9	-	TGTGCCAGCAGCTCGGGCCTACAGGGGGGTGGCTACACCTTC	CASSSGLQGGGYTF
TRBJ2-1	TRBD2	TRBV28	-	TGTGCCAGCACCCCAGGGCCGGCTAGCGGGAGTAAGAAAATTGAGCAGTTCTTC	CASTPGPASGSKKIEQFF
TRBJ1-1	TRBD1	TRBV18	-	TGTGCCAGCTCACAGGGGGCGTTCAAAACTGAAGCTTTCTTT	CASSQGAFKTEAFF
TRBJ1-2	TRBD1	TRBV5-1	-	TGCGCCAGCAGCCCTCGACAGGGGGCGGATGGCTACACCTTC	CASSPRQGADGYTF
TRBJ1-6	-	TRBV27	-	TGTGCCAGCAGTTTGGGGAGCTCCTATAATTCACCCCTCCACTTT	CASSLGSSYNSPLHF
TRBJ1-1	TRBD1	TRBV2	-	TGTGCCAGCAGCGGGGACAGGACGGGGCACACTGAAGCTTTCTTT	CASSGDRTGHTEAFF
TRBJ1-1	TRBD1	TRBV18	-	TGTGCCAGCTCAGGCAACAGGGGCGCCGCTGAAGCTTTCTTT	CASSGNRGAAEAFF
TRBJ1-2	-	TRBV28	-	TGTGCCAGCAGTCCGGGGGGGAACTATGGCTACACCTTC	CASSPGGNYGYTF
TRBJ1-1	-	TRBV5-1	-	TGCGCCAGCAGCCCAACTCTGACAGGTGGAGGAGCTTTCTTT	CASSPTLTGGGAFF
TRBJ1-2	TRBD1	TRBV5-1	-	TGCGCCACCCCCGACGGGACAGAGGACTATGGCTACACCTTC	CATPDGTEDYGYTF
TRBJ2-7	-	TRBV12-3/TRBV12-4	-	TGTGCCAGCAGCAGAGCAGGGGATCGTGGATACTTC	CASSRAGDRGYF
TRBJ1-2	TRBD1	TRBV29-1	-	TGCAGCGTTGTTGGGGACCGACAGGGGCTTTATGGGTCCACCTTC	CSVVGDRQGLYGSTF
TRBJ2-1	TRBD2	TRBV7-6	-	TGTGCCAGCAGTTTGGGCGGGAGGTTCCCCTACAATGAGCAGTTCTTC	CASSLGGRFPYNEQFF